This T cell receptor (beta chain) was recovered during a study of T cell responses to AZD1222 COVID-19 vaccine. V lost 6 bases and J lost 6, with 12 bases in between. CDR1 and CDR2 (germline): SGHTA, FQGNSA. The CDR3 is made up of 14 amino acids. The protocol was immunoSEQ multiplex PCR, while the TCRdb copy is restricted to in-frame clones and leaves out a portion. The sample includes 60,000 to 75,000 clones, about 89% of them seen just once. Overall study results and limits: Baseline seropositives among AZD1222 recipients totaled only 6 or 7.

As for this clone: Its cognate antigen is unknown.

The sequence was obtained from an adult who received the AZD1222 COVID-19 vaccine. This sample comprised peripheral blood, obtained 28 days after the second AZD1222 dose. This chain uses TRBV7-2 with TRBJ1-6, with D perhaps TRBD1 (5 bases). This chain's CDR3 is CASRGGTTNSPLHF. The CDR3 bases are TGTGCCAGCAGGGGGGGGACCACTAATTCACCCCTCCACTTT.